This TCR beta chain was retrieved from a study of OX40 agonist ivuxolimab in advanced cancers. Turning to the overall study: Ivuxolimab, which targeted the costimulatory receptor OX40 (CD134), was an agonistic, fully human IgG2 monoclonal antibody. Intravenous ivuxolimab was administered to patients every 2 weeks at six dose levels: 0.01, 0.1, 0.3, 1.5, 3 and 10 mg/kg. Among the approximately 54 dose-escalation patients, around 19 had hepatocellular carcinoma, about 15 melanoma, 9 renal cell carcinoma and 9 head and neck cancer. The dose-escalation cohort was 82.7% male with a mean age of roughly 60 years, ranging from about 23 to 85. Patients were allowed to have had prior anti-PD-1, anti-PD-L1 or anti-CTLA-4 therapy, and 40% of the dose-escalation patients had previously received checkpoint inhibitors. Partial responses occurred in three dose-escalation patients, of whom one had hepatocellular carcinoma and two had cutaneous melanoma. Peripheral TCRbeta sequencing aimed to test whether ivuxolimab altered TCR sequence diversity and caused clonal T-cell expansion. The monotherapy dose-escalation portion (N = 52 patients) of the phase I ivuxolimab trial is reported in the paper.

A remark on this clone: Its specific antigen is unknown. Base qualities are not recorded, but no much larger clone differs from it by a single base.

What the authors observed across the whole study: The antigen specificity of the peripheral T cells that underwent clonal expansion was not determined. In the 0.1-3.0 mg/kg groups, partial responders had among the lowest normalized peripheral clonal expansion, particularly in CD8+ T cells. Low levels of normalized T-cell clonal expansion were also seen in some patients who did not respond. After ivuxolimab, expanded clones were on average more numerous among CD8+ T cells than among CD4+ T cells. At doses from 0.1 to 3.0 mg/kg, clonal expansion was seen in both CD4+ and CD8+ blood T cells between baseline and week 6.

Patients with a history of autoimmune disease or receiving systemic immunosuppression were excluded from the trial. Peripheral blood for TCR sequencing was collected from all dose cohorts at baseline, on cycle 4 day 1, and on cycle 7 day 1. Samples came from an open-label, multicenter, first-in-human phase I dose-escalation trial of ivuxolimab. Adults with locally advanced or metastatic melanoma, renal cell, hepatocellular, or head and neck squamous cell carcinoma were enrolled in the trial. Before TCR sequencing, CD4+ T cells and CD8+ T cells were sorted from peripheral blood as separate populations. Trimming at the junction amounts to 1 base on V and 0 bases on J, and the germline ends lie 11 bases apart. CDR1 is given as SGDLS and CDR2 as YYNGEE, both from the germline V gene. Including the terminal cysteine and phenylalanine, the CDR3 comprises 15 residues. Here the CDR3 DNA is all that survives: 45 bases in frame from base 1.

For sequencing of the TCRbeta CDR3 region, genomic DNA was extracted from the sorted cells. The immunoSEQ Assay was used for sequencing of TCRbeta CDR3 regions. TCRdb mirrors the immuneACCESS table, restricted to in-frame sequences. Some clones are absent from its copies; in checked studies, under half trace to an unresolved V gene, and the reason for the others is unknown. The sample contains fewer than 80,000 clones, around 86% of them found a single time. The leading ten clones occupy about 0.7% of the sample. The sequence was collected from an adult with an advanced solid tumor such as melanoma, head and neck, liver or kidney cancer. This receptor chain uses TRBV9 and TRBJ2-7; tentative D gene TRBD2, with 5 bases matching. The specimen comprised CD4+ or CD8+ T cells sorted from blood, sampled in a trial of the OX40 agonist ivuxolimab. The CDR3 protein sequence reads: CASSVLSGSSYEQYF. Here is the DNA: TGTGCCAGCAGCGTATTGTCGGGGAGCTCCTACGAGCAGTACTTC.